This is a list of T cell receptor beta chains from one sample in a study of T cell responses to AZD1222 COVID-19 vaccine. The data were produced by immunoSEQ multiplex PCR, yet TCRdb's version contains in-frame clones alone and is incomplete. Of about 54,000 clones in the sample, around 84% are singletons; the top ten hold roughly 10%. The starting material was peripheral blood, obtained on day 0 of AZD1222 vaccination. The receptors stem from an adult in good health. Each CDR3 is given with its conserved first and last residue. D genes are given only for firm matches. Expanded clones get a size class; other rows say once, few or many, or leave the size out.

v_gene	j_gene	abundance	d_gene	CDR3nt	CDR3aa
TRBV28	TRBJ1-6	NA	NA	TGTGCCAGCAGTTCCTCCGATAGAATCATCGAAAATTATAATTCACCCCTCCACTTT	CASSSSDRIIENYNSPLHF
TRBV28	TRBJ1-3	NA	TRBD1	TGTGCCAGCAGTTCTTATGGGCGAGCCAGGGGGAATGGAAACACCATATATTTT	CASSSYGRARGNGNTIYF
TRBV6-5	TRBJ2-2	NA	TRBD1	TGTGCCAGCAGATGGCAGGGGGCTGCCGGGGAGCTGTTTTTT	CASRWQGAAGELFF
TRBV6-1	TRBJ1-2	NA	NA	TGTGCCAGCAGTGAAAACAGGGCTGGGGCGTATGGCTACACCTTC	CASSENRAGAYGYTF
TRBV3-1/TRBV3-2	TRBJ2-2	NA	TRBD2	TGTGCCAGCAGCCAACCTTCGGGGGGGAGCATCGGGGAGCTGTTTTTT	CASSQPSGGSIGELFF
TRBV3-1/TRBV3-2	TRBJ2-2	NA	NA	TGTGCCAGCAGCCAAGCGCCAGGGATCACCGGGGAGCTGTTTTTT	CASSQAPGITGELFF
TRBV12-5	TRBJ2-5	NA	NA	TGTGCTAGTGGTTTCGAGGAGACCCAGTACTTC	CASGFEETQYF
TRBV29-1	TRBJ2-7	once	NA	TGCAGCGTTGAACAGGTCCACGAGCAGTACTTC	CSVEQVHEQYF
TRBV29-1	TRBJ2-7	NA	TRBD1	TGCAGCGTGATGGCCGGGACAGGGATCCCTTATCTCTACGAGCAGTACTTC	CSVMAGTGIPYLYEQYF
TRBV9	TRBJ1-3	NA	NA	TGTGCCAGCAGCGTAACGGGTCGATTAGGCTCTGGAAACACCATATATTTT	CASSVTGRLGSGNTIYF
TRBV9	TRBJ2-1	NA	TRBD2	TGTGCCAGCAGCGTAGCCCTAGCGGGAGTGGTGGACAATGAGCAGTTCTTC	CASSVALAGVVDNEQFF
TRBV5-4	TRBJ2-7	once	TRBD2	TGTGCCAGCAGCACGACTAGCGGGGGGGCCGACGAGCAGTACTTC	CASSTTSGGADEQYF
TRBV5-8	TRBJ1-5	NA	NA	TGTGCCAGCAGCTTAGAAGGGGCCCGGGAGCCCCAGCATTTT	CASSLEGAREPQHF
TRBV27	TRBJ2-7	NA	TRBD2	TGTGCCACCGCCCGGGGACTAGCGGGAAGAGAGGGAGTTTACGAGCAGTACTTC	CATARGLAGREGVYEQYF
TRBV5-6	TRBJ1-1	NA	NA	TGTGCCAGCAGTTCCAGAAGAAATGAAGCTTTCTTT	CASSSRRNEAFF
TRBV3-1/TRBV3-2	TRBJ2-1	once	NA	TGTGCCAGCAGCCAAGATATAACGGCAGCGTTCTTC	CASSQDITAAFF
TRBV19	TRBJ1-6	NA	TRBD1	TGTGCCAGTACCGACAGGGACTCACCCCTCCACTTT	CASTDRDSPLHF
TRBV5-1	TRBJ2-2	NA	NA	TGCGCCAGCAGCTTGGCGTTCCATCACAATACGAACACCGGGGAGCTGTTTTTT	CASSLAFHHNTNTGELFF
TRBV5-1	TRBJ1-2	NA	NA	TGCGCCAGCACCCCCTTAGAGCAGGGTTATGGCTACACCTTC	CASTPLEQGYGYTF
TRBV27	TRBJ2-2	few	TRBD2	TGTGCCAGCAGTGCGGGGACTAGAATTCGGAAACCCGGGGAGCTGTTTTTT	CASSAGTRIRKPGELFF
TRBV19	TRBJ2-7	few	TRBD1	TGTGCCAGTAGTCAACAGGGGGCAGGTACCGAGCAGTACTTC	CASSQQGAGTEQYF
TRBV28	TRBJ2-5	NA	NA	TGTGCCAGCAGTTGGGACACAAGCCAAGAGACCCAGTACTTC	CASSWDTSQETQYF
TRBV5-4	TRBJ1-1	NA	NA	TGTGCCAGCAGCCATAGGTCATTGGACACTGAAGCTTTCTTT	CASSHRSLDTEAFF
TRBV11-2	TRBJ2-7	few	NA	TGTGCCAGCAGAGCTAGCGAGTACGAGCAGTACTTC	CASRASEYEQYF
TRBV18	TRBJ1-5	NA	NA	TGTGCCAGCTCACCGGACCTTAGCAATCAGCCCCAGCATTTT	CASSPDLSNQPQHF
TRBV7-2	TRBJ2-2	NA	NA	TGTGCCAGCACCCAGAGGCCCGTGGGAAGGACCGGGGAGCTGTTTTTT	CASTQRPVGRTGELFF
TRBV6-2/TRBV6-3	TRBJ2-1	NA	NA	TGTGCCAGCAGTGCGGGACAGACCTACAATGAGCAGTTCTTC	CASSAGQTYNEQFF
TRBV20-1	TRBJ1-1	NA	NA	TGCAGTGCTAGAGGGCAGCTTGAAGCTTTCTTT	CSARGQLEAFF
TRBV6-4	TRBJ2-1	NA	TRBD2	TGTGCCAGCAGTGTCTTAGCGGGTAGCTCCTACAATGAGCAGTTCTTC	CASSVLAGSSYNEQFF
TRBV4-2	TRBJ2-3	NA	NA	TGTGCCAGCAGCGGGGATCGGAGCACAGATACGCAGTATTTT	CASSGDRSTDTQYF
TRBV2	TRBJ2-7	NA	TRBD1	TGTGCCAGCAGTGAGGGGACAGGGAACGAGCAGTACTTC	CASSEGTGNEQYF
TRBV18	TRBJ1-4	NA	NA	TGTGCCAGCTCACTAGACAGTTCTAATGAAAAACTGTTTTTT	CASSLDSSNEKLFF
TRBV11-3	TRBJ2-1	few	NA	TGTGCCAGCAGCCCAAGGGACTCGTACAATGAGCAGTTCTTC	CASSPRDSYNEQFF
TRBV12-5	TRBJ1-2	NA	NA	TGTGCTAGTGGTAAGACAGACTCGAAGGGCTACACCTTC	CASGKTDSKGYTF
TRBV19	TRBJ2-7	NA	NA	TGTGCCAGTGGTACACTCCAGGGCTACGAGCAGTACTTC	CASGTLQGYEQYF
TRBV7-3	TRBJ2-3	few	TRBD2	TGTGCCAGCAGCCTTAGCGGGGGATCGGGGGATACGCAGTATTTT	CASSLSGGSGDTQYF
TRBV2	TRBJ2-7	NA	NA	TGTGCCAGCAGTGAGAGGGACGAGCAGTACTTC	CASSERDEQYF
TRBV25-1	TRBJ1-6	NA	NA	TGTGCCAGCAGTGAATCCGGGGCCTCCTATAATTCACCCCTCCACTTT	CASSESGASYNSPLHF
TRBV5-6	TRBJ2-7	NA	TRBD2	TGTGCCAGCAGCTTATCCGGGGGAACTAGCGGGAGGTACGAGCAGTACTTC	CASSLSGGTSGRYEQYF
TRBV11-2	TRBJ2-5	NA	TRBD1	TGTGCCAGCAGCCTAGTAGGGACAGGGAAAGAGACCCAGTACTTC	CASSLVGTGKETQYF
TRBV7-9	TRBJ1-5	NA	TRBD1	TGTGCCAGCAGCACCGATGGACAGGGGGGTCAGCCCCAGCATTTT	CASSTDGQGGQPQHF
TRBV6-5	TRBJ1-4	NA	NA	TGTGCCAGCAGGCCAGGGGTTGGCGAAAAACTGTTTTTT	CASRPGVGEKLFF
TRBV30	TRBJ2-5	once	NA	TGTGCCTGGAGCCAAGAGACCCAGTACTTC	CAWSQETQYF
TRBV29-1	TRBJ1-1	NA	TRBD1	TGCAGCGCCCGGACAGGGAACACTGAAGCTTTCTTT	CSARTGNTEAFF
TRBV6-2/TRBV6-3	TRBJ2-7	NA	TRBD2	TGTGCCAGCAGTTACGATACCCACTATAAAAGCGGGAGGCCTCTTATCCACGAGCAGTACTTC	CASSYDTHYKSGRPLIHEQYF
TRBV28	TRBJ1-5	NA	NA	TGTGCCAGCAGTTTATTAATTGGGGGGGCGCTTAATCAGCCCCAGCATTTT	CASSLLIGGALNQPQHF
TRBV11-1	TRBJ2-5	NA	NA	TGTGCCAGCAGCTCGTGGGCAGGGGGGGACCAAGAGACCCAGTACTTC	CASSSWAGGDQETQYF
TRBV13	TRBJ1-3	NA	NA	TGTGCCAGCAGCTTAGGCAATTCCGGAAACACCATATATTTT	CASSLGNSGNTIYF
TRBV12-3/TRBV12-4	TRBJ1-1	NA	NA	TGTGCCAGCAGTTTGGCCTCTAACACTGAAGCTTTCTTT	CASSLASNTEAFF
TRBV30	TRBJ2-7	once	NA	TGTGCCTGGAGTGTACCCCCGCGAGGGAAATACGAGCAGTACTTC	CAWSVPPRGKYEQYF
TRBV27	TRBJ1-2	NA	TRBD1	TGTGCCAGCAGTTTGGGTAAGACAGGGGGCCCTGGGGGCTACACCTTC	CASSLGKTGGPGGYTF
TRBV11-1	TRBJ2-6	NA	NA	TGTGCCAGCAGCTTTAAGGGGATCTCTGGGGCCAACGTCCTGACTTTC	CASSFKGISGANVLTF
TRBV11-3	TRBJ2-7	NA	TRBD2	TGTGCCAGCAGCTTGGGGACTAACACCTACGAGCAGTACTTC	CASSLGTNTYEQYF